What follows are 12 T cell receptor beta chains derived from one specimen sequenced in a study of cytomegalovirus exposure and HLA in healthy donors. The study ran its PCR with 60 Vbeta and 13 Jbeta primers. Sequencing was performed with immunoSEQ multiplex PCR; in TCRdb, only in-frame clones are kept and a portion is missing. The sample includes some 89,000 clones, just over 70% of them seen just once. The material sequenced was PBMCs. The receptors originated from a man between 60 and 75 years old in good health and CMV-seronegative.

The chain combines TRBV5-1 with TRBJ1-1, with 8 bases fitting TRBD1. CDR1 SGHRS and CDR2 YFSETQ come from the germline V gene. The J segment lost 1 base and the V segment lost 4 bases, leaving 6 bases of the junction unmatched. The CDR3 length is 15 residues. The DNA for the CDR3 is TGCGCCAGCAGCGGGTCCGGGACAGGGAACACTGAAGCTTTCTTT. This translates into CASSGSGTGNTEAFF.

In its sample, this clone was seen many times. This sequence joins TRBV6-5 and TRBJ2-3, with 14 bases matching TRBD2. Germline-derived CDR1 and CDR2 are MNHEY and SVGAGI. Germline trimming cut 5 bases from V and 4 bases from J; bases unmatched to any gene: 2. There are 15 residues in the CDR3. The CDR3 region is CASSRTSGGPDTQYF. The CDR3 DNA is TGTGCCAGCAGTCGGACTAGCGGGGGGCCAGATACGCAGTATTTT.

This clone was recorded only once. The gene calls are TRBV10-3 and TRBJ2-7; D gene uncertain. Germline loops: CDR1 ENHRY, CDR2 SYGVKD. The V end lost 7 bases, the J end lost 3 bases, and 13 bases lay between the germline ends. The CDR3 runs 13 residues. The CDR3 coding sequence is TGTGCCATCACGCCACAGTTAAACTACGAGCAGTACTTC. Translated, it gives CAITPQLNYEQYF.

This sequence joins TRBV19 and TRBJ1-5; possible D gene TRBD1, 5 bases. In germline, CDR1 is LNHDA, CDR2 SQIVND (reference sequence). Trimming shortened V by 5 bases and J by 2 bases, and 13 bases separated the two germline ends. The CDR3 consists of 15 residues. The CDR3 nucleotides read TGTGCCAGTAGTGCCTTGGGCAGGGGCAATCAGCCCCAGCATTTT. Encoded protein: CASSALGRGNQPQHF. The full variable domain, completed using reference TRBV19 and TRBJ1-5, is DGGITQSPKYLFRKEGQNVTLSCEQNLNHDAMYWYRQDPGQGLRLIYYSQIVNDFQKGDIAEGYSVSREKKESFPLTVTSAQKNPTAFYLCASSALGRGNQPQHFGDGTRLSIL.

This clone has a single count. This sequence joins TRBV11-2 and TRBJ2-7; TRBD2 matches 8 bases. The CDR3 runs 16 residues. J gave up 0 bases and V 2 bases, and 6 bases lay outside the gene matches. Germline CDR1 reads SGHAT; CDR2 reads FQNNGV. The CDR3 loop is CASSLFLAGSSYEQYF. The CDR3, as DNA: TGTGCCAGCAGCTTATTCCTAGCGGGTTCCTCCTACGAGCAGTACTTC.

This chain uses TRBV10-3 with TRBJ1-1, with a weak D call TRBD1 (5 bases). Germline V gene data show CDR1 as ENHRY and CDR2 as SYGVKD. This CDR3 region has 12 residues. Deletions cut 4 bases from V and 3 bases from J, with 6 bases between. DNA of the CDR3: TGTGCCATCAGTGCAGGGTACACTGAAGCTTTCTTT. Translated, it gives CAISAGYTEAFF.

This clone has only a few counts. The chain couples TRBV30 to TRBJ1-1; no definite D call. V lost 0 bases, J lost 1 base, and 6 bases lay in between. Germline V gene lookup returns CDR1 GTSNPN and CDR2 SVGIG (reference sequence). There are 13 residues in the CDR3. In nucleotides, the CDR3 is TGTGCCTGGAGTGTCGAGGCGAACACTGAAGCTTTCTTT. The encoded protein is CAWSVEANTEAFF.

V gene TRBV5-1 combines with J gene TRBJ1-5; the D is unclear. Germline CDR1 reads SGHRS; CDR2 reads YFSETQ. The germline V and J ends were trimmed by 4 bases and 7 bases, with 12 bases remaining between them. The CDR3 runs 13 residues. In nucleotides, the CDR3 is TGCGCCAGCAGCCCCACGGGGAGGCAGCCCCAGCATTTT. This encodes CASSPTGRQPQHF.

The chain recombines TRBV15 with TRBJ2-3; D unclear. V was cut by 1 base and J by 5 bases, with 4 bases left in between. The CDR3 is 12 residues long. Germline V lookup: CDR1 LNHNV, CDR2 YYDKDF (reference sequence). CDR3 in amino acids: CATSRVRDTQYF. The CDR3 DNA is TGTGCCACCAGCAGAGTCAGAGATACGCAGTATTTT.

The rearrangement links TRBV30 to TRBJ2-2; D perhaps matches TRBD2 (5 bases). The CDR3 is made up of 14 amino acids. V shed 5 bases and J shed 3 bases, with 13 bases lying between them. Germline loops: CDR1 GTSNPN, CDR2 SVGIG (reference sequence). CDR3 nucleotide sequence: TGTGCCTGGGCCCCGGACGGGGACACCGGGGAGCTGTTTTTT. Translation gives CAWAPDGDTGELFF.

The rearrangement joins TRBV4-1 to TRBJ2-7; unclear D gene. The CDR3 extends over 12 amino acids. Germline loops: CDR1 MGHRA, CDR2 YSYEKL. Trimming took 0 bases from V and 7 from J, leaving 7 bases between them. CDR3 protein: CASSQDLREQYF. The CDR3 DNA sequence: TGCGCCAGCAGCCAAGATCTTCGGGAGCAGTACTTC.

CDR3 residues: CASSGGGGYEQYF. Here the CDR3 DNA reads TGTGCCAGCAGTGGGGGAGGGGGCTACGAGCAGTACTTC. The chain uses TRBV27 and TRBJ2-7; weak D call: TRBD2 (7 bases). The V gene's germline CDR1 is MNHEY and CDR2 SMNVEV (reference sequence). The V gene lost 5 bases and the J gene lost 3 bases, with 11 bases spanning the gap. This CDR3 has 13 residues.